The 16 T cell receptor beta chains below were found in one sample sequenced in a study of cytomegalovirus exposure and HLA in healthy donors. Use of 60 Vbeta and 13 Jbeta primers characterized the PCR. TCRdb's copy holds only in-frame clones and misses some; the assay was immunoSEQ multiplex PCR. The sample has over 85,000 clones, more than 70% seen once. Material: PBMCs. The receptors derive from a woman in her 40s in good health and CMV-seronegative.

The chain employs TRBV5-1 and TRBJ2-1, with 15 bases fitting TRBD2. Germline loops: CDR1 SGHRS, CDR2 YFSETQ. This CDR3 has 18 amino acids. The V segment lost 0 bases and the J segment 6 bases; nucleotides outside the gene matches: 7. CDR3 region: CASSLAGLAGGLTNEQFF. For the CDR3, the DNA is TGCGCCAGCAGCTTGGCAGGACTAGCGGGGGGGCTAACCAATGAGCAGTTCTTC. Full variable domain (remainder filled in from reference TRBV5-1 and TRBJ2-1): KAGVTQTPRYLIKTRGQQVTLSCSPISGHRSVSWYQQTPGQGLQFLFEYFSETQRNKGNFPGRFSGRQFSNSRSEMNVSTLELGDSALYLCASSLAGLAGGLTNEQFFGPGTRLTVL.

This chain links TRBV11-2 with TRBJ2-2, with TRBD2 identical over 10 bases. Per the germline V gene, CDR1 is SGHAT and CDR2 is FQNNGV. The CDR3 spans 15 residues. J was trimmed by 4 bases and V by 3 bases; bases with no gene match: 2. The CDR3 is CASSFTSGVTGELFF. CDR3 in DNA: TGTGCCAGCAGCTTCACTAGCGGGGTCACCGGGGAGCTGTTTTTT. The full variable domain, in which reference TRBV11-2 and TRBJ2-2 provide the parts outside the CDR3, is EAGVAQSPRYKIIEKRQSVAFWCNPISGHATLYWYQQILGQGPKLLIQFQNNGVVDDSQLPKDRFSAERLKGVDSTLKIQPAKLEDSAVYLCASSFTSGVTGELFFGEGSRLTVL.

The chain couples TRBV11-2 to TRBJ2-5, with D possibly being TRBD1 (6 bases). Germline V gene sequence: CDR1 SGHAT, CDR2 FQNNGV. The CDR3 has 13 residues. The ends were cut back, 3 bases at V and 5 bases at J, with 10 bases in the middle. The CDR3 DNA sequence: TGTGCCAGCAGCTTCGGCAGGGGTGAGACCCAGTACTTC. Protein: CASSFGRGETQYF. Filled out from reference TRBV11-2 and TRBJ2-5, the complete variable domain reads EAGVAQSPRYKIIEKRQSVAFWCNPISGHATLYWYQQILGQGPKLLIQFQNNGVVDDSQLPKDRFSAERLKGVDSTLKIQPAKLEDSAVYLCASSFGRGETQYFGPGTRLLVL.

This clone was seen a handful of times. The V gene is TRBV18, the J gene TRBJ2-7; D is perhaps TRBD1 (6 bases). Germline-derived CDR1 and CDR2 are KGHSH and LQKENI. Deletions cut 2 bases from V and 1 base from J, with 6 bases between. The CDR3 has 13 residues. CDR3 nucleotide sequence: TGTGCCAGCTCACCAGGGACATCCTACGAGCAGTACTTC. Its translation is CASSPGTSYEQYF.

The CDR3 reads CASRVYSGNTIYF. The CDR3 coding sequence is TGTGCCAGTAGGGTCTACTCTGGAAACACCATATATTTT. V and J are TRBV19 and TRBJ1-3, with no clear D. The CDR3 is 13 residues long. The V gene's germline CDR1 is LNHDA and CDR2 SQIVND (reference sequence). The ends were cut back, 6 bases at V and 0 bases at J, with 6 bases in the middle.

This chain joins TRBV9 and TRBJ1-2; D is unclear. The CDR3 covers 15 residues. Trimming removed 2 bases from V and 4 bases from J, with 15 bases in between. From germline, CDR1 is SGDLS and CDR2 YYNGEE. The CDR3 reads CASSVRNGLAYGYTF. For the CDR3, the DNA is TGTGCCAGCAGCGTTCGAAACGGTCTAGCCTATGGCTACACCTTC.

V is TRBV7-8 and J is TRBJ2-7; 13 bases line up with TRBD2. Germline CDR1 SGHVS, CDR2 FQNEAQ. J was trimmed by 1 base and V by 1 base; bases with no gene match: 1. This CDR3 is built from 16 residues. The CDR3 DNA follows: TGTGCCAGCAGCTTAGGACTAGCGGGGGGATCCTACGAGCAGTACTTC. Translating it yields CASSLGLAGGSYEQYF.

CDR3 protein: CASSAEDRQTQYF. CDR3 nucleotide sequence: TGTGCCAGCAGTGCCGAAGACAGGCAGACCCAGTACTTC. The gene calls are TRBV6-1 and TRBJ2-5; maybe TRBD1 (6 bases). CDR3 length equals 13 residues. Germline V lookup: CDR1 MNHNS, CDR2 SASEGT. The V gene lost 4 bases and the J gene lost 6 bases, with 12 bases spanning the gap.

V is TRBV5-1 and J is TRBJ2-5, with 12 bases matching TRBD2. Germline V gene lookup returns CDR1 SGHRS and CDR2 YFSETQ. The length of the CDR3 is 16 residues. Trimming cost V 3 bases and J 4 bases; bases outside gene matches: 7. In nucleotides, the CDR3 is TGCGCCAGCAGCTACGGGCTAGCGGGGGGGCGAGAGACCCAGTACTTC. It yields the protein CASSYGLAGGRETQYF.

This clone was seen a single time. This chain links TRBV10-3 with TRBJ1-5; 9 bases agree with TRBD1. This CDR3 contains 15 residues. V was pared by 6 bases and J by 7 bases, with 10 bases of the junction left unmatched. Germline assignment: CDR1 ENHRY and CDR2 SYGVKD. The CDR3 reads CAISPSDRGGQPQHF. The CDR3 nucleotides are TGTGCCATCAGCCCGTCGGACAGGGGAGGCCAGCCCCAGCATTTT.

The rearrangement uses TRBV25-1 and TRBJ1-4; 12 bases map to TRBD1. The CDR3 has 16 amino acids. V shed 5 bases and J 8 bases; nucleotides not matched to a gene: 9. Germline V gene sequence: CDR1 MGHDK, CDR2 SYGVNS. DNA for the CDR3: TGTGCCAGCAGTAGGGGACAGGGGGCGCAAGGGGAAAAACTGTTTTTT. Residues: CASSRGQGAQGEKLFF.

The chain recombines TRBV18 with TRBJ1-4; D is possibly TRBD1 (6 bases). Germline loops: CDR1 KGHSH, CDR2 LQKENI. V lost 3 bases and J lost 6, with 14 bases in between. The length of the CDR3 is 15 residues. The DNA of the CDR3 is TGTGCCAGCTCACCGCTACAGGGAGGGGATGAAAAACTGTTTTTT. Protein sequence: CASSPLQGGDEKLFF.

The rearrangement links TRBV4-1 to TRBJ1-3; D gene uncertain. Trimming stripped 2 bases from V and 1 base from J, with 6 bases between. The germline V gene has CDR1 MGHRA and CDR2 YSYEKL. This CDR3 has 14 residues. Written as DNA, the CDR3 is TGCGCCAGCAGCCAAACATCTTCTGGAAACACCATATATTTT. This translates into CASSQTSSGNTIYF.

The sample holds a few counts of this clone. The chain recombines TRBV6-6 with TRBJ2-6; D is uncertain. Germline V gene sequence: CDR1 MNHNY, CDR2 SVGAGI (reference sequence). The CDR3 sequence is 15 residues long. Trimming removed 5 bases from V and 1 base from J, with 9 bases in between. The CDR3 sequence is CASSDPGSGANVLTF. The CDR3 DNA reads TGTGCCAGCAGTGACCCGGGTTCTGGGGCCAACGTCCTGACTTTC.

The genes are TRBV5-4 and TRBJ1-2; D perhaps matches TRBD1 (5 bases). The CDR3 loop spans 13 amino acids. Germline V lookup: CDR1 SGHNT, CDR2 YYREEE (reference sequence). Trimming left V 2 bases short and J 6 bases short, with 11 bases between. CDR3 bases: TGTGCCAGCAGCTTAGATAGACAGAATGGCTACACCTTC. Translating gives CASSLDRQNGYTF. The whole variable domain, remainder taken from reference TRBV5-4 and TRBJ1-2, is ETGVTQSPTHLIKTRGQQVTLRCSSQSGHNTVSWYQQALGQGPQFIFQYYREEENGRGNFPPRFSGLQFPNYSSELNVNALELDDSALYLCASSLDRQNGYTFGSGTRLTVV.

The V gene is TRBV13, the J gene TRBJ2-2; TRBD1 matches at 7 bases. The V segment lost 2 bases and the J segment 6 bases; nucleotides outside the gene matches: 6. There are 15 residues in the CDR3. Germline V gene sequence: CDR1 PRHDT, CDR2 FYEKMQ (reference sequence). In DNA, the CDR3 is TGTGCCAGCAGCTTACGTCTAACAGGGGCCGGGGAGCTGTTTTTT. Encoded protein: CASSLRLTGAGELFF.